The 16 T cell receptor beta chains presented below share a single source sample, sequenced in a study of blood T cell repertoires in COVID-19. Data came from immunoSEQ multiplex PCR; TCRdb stores just in-frame clones and leaves some out. The table includes 130,000 to 150,000 clones, 87% detected once. The material sequenced was peripheral blood. These receptors were obtained from an elderly man with acute or convalescent COVID-19.

The chain employs TRBV7-8 and TRBJ2-1, with D possibly TRBD2 on 7 matching bases. Germline V gene lookup returns CDR1 SGHVS and CDR2 FQNEAQ. V was shortened by 0 bases and J by 3 bases, with 12 bases between the two germline ends. The CDR3 spans 16 residues. The chain's CDR3 is CASSLARGALYNEQFF. CDR3 DNA sequence: TGTGCCAGCAGCTTAGCCCGGGGGGCTCTCTACAATGAGCAGTTCTTC.

The chain combines TRBV30 with TRBJ1-6; D unresolved. Germline CDR1 is GTSNPN and CDR2 is SVGIG (reference sequence). The V end was cut by 1 base, the J end by 8 bases, with 12 bases between. The CDR3 loop spans 14 amino acids. The CDR3 reads CAWSARVWDSPLHF. In DNA, the CDR3 is TGTGCCTGGAGTGCCCGGGTCTGGGATTCACCCCTCCACTTT.

This sequence joins TRBV2 and TRBJ2-5, with 10 bases identical to TRBD1. CDR1 and CDR2 (germline): SNHLY, FYNNEI. The ends lost 6 bases at V and 7 bases at J; junction bases unmatched: 8. The CDR3 is 14 residues long. CDR3 protein: CASRGDRGSGTQYF. CDR3 sequence (DNA): TGTGCCAGCAGGGGGGACAGGGGTTCCGGGACCCAGTACTTC.

This sequence joins TRBV5-4 and TRBJ2-3, with a weak D call TRBD1 (6 bases). From germline, CDR1 is SGHNT and CDR2 YYREEE (reference sequence). V gave up 4 bases and J gave up 5 bases, with 17 bases separating them. This CDR3 spans 15 amino acids. CDR3 region: CASSPGPGAQDTQYF. The CDR3 nucleotides read TGTGCCAGCAGCCCCGGGCCAGGGGCCCAAGATACGCAGTATTTT.

The rearrangement links TRBV7-9 to TRBJ2-3; 9 bases map to TRBD1. Germline loops: CDR1 SEHNR, CDR2 FQNEAQ (reference sequence). This CDR3 contains 15 residues. Trimming at V came to 6 bases and at J to 2 bases, leaving 6 bases not matched to a gene. The CDR3 region is CASSRWTGDTDTQYF. CDR3 bases: TGTGCCAGCAGTCGCTGGACAGGGGACACAGATACGCAGTATTTT.

The V and J genes are TRBV28 and TRBJ2-4, with TRBD2 matching over 13 bases. This CDR3 is 18 amino acids long. V lost 4 bases and J lost 0; bases outside the gene matches: 6. Germline CDR1 and CDR2: MDHEN and SYDVKM. CDR3 in DNA: TGTGCCAGCAGTTCCGGGACTAGCGGGGTTCTAGCCAAAAACATTCAGTACTTC. It yields the protein CASSSGTSGVLAKNIQYF.

CDR3 sequence: CSVGDRGPEQYF. The CDR3 nucleotides are TGCAGCGTAGGGGACAGGGGGCCCGAGCAGTACTTC. V usage is TRBV29-1 and J usage is TRBJ2-7; 12 bases agree with TRBD1. The CDR3 is made up of 12 amino acids. V shed 6 bases and J 6 bases; nucleotides not matched to a gene: 3. Germline values: CDR1 SQVTM, CDR2 ANQGSEA.

The V call is TRBV7-9, the J call TRBJ2-1; a possible D gene is TRBD2 (6 bases). Deletions cut 5 bases from V and 1 base from J, with 15 bases between. This CDR3 is 16 amino acids long. The V gene's germline CDR1 is SEHNR and CDR2 FQNEAQ (reference sequence). In nucleotides, the CDR3 is TGTGCCAGCAGCCTCCCCGGGACTTTTTCCTACAATGAGCAGTTCTTC. Encoded protein: CASSLPGTFSYNEQFF.

The gene calls are TRBV30 and TRBJ1-5, with D possibly being TRBD1 (5 bases). Germline lookup yields CDR1 GTSNPN and CDR2 SVGIG (reference sequence). CDR3 length equals 12 residues. V lost 5 bases to trimming and J lost 6 bases, with 11 bases between them. In nucleotides, the CDR3 is TGTGCCTGGGGCGGCGGGGGTCAGCCCCAGCATTTT. It encodes CAWGGGGQPQHF. The full variable domain, rest sourced from reference TRBV30 and TRBJ1-5, is SQTIHQWPATLVQPVGSPLSLECTVEGTSNPNLYWYRQAAGRGLQLLFYSVGIGQISSEVPQNLSASRPQDRQFILSSKKLLLSDSGFYLCAWGGGGQPQHFGDGTRLSIL.

This clone was seen a single time. This rearrangement joins TRBV19 to TRBJ1-5; tentative D call: TRBD1 (5 bases). There are 15 residues in the CDR3. V lost 4 bases to trimming and J lost 4 bases, with 14 bases between them. The germline V gene has CDR1 LNHDA and CDR2 SQIVND (reference sequence). The CDR3 spells CASSKVGGVNQPQHF. The CDR3 DNA follows: TGTGCCAGTAGTAAAGTTGGAGGGGTTAATCAGCCCCAGCATTTT.

This clone has just one count. V is TRBV7-2 and J is TRBJ2-1, with TRBD2 as a possible D gene (5 bases). Germline CDR1 SGHTA, CDR2 FQGNSA. The CDR3 loop spans 16 amino acids. The germline V and J ends were trimmed by 5 bases and 2 bases, with 16 bases remaining between them. The CDR3 protein is CASSIQAATAYNEQFF. The CDR3 coding sequence is TGTGCCAGCAGCATCCAAGCGGCTACCGCCTACAATGAGCAGTTCTTC. Full variable domain (missing parts from reference TRBV7-2 and TRBJ2-1): GAGVSQSPSNKVTEKGKDVELRCDPISGHTALYWYRQSLGQGLEFLIYFQGNSAPDKSGLPSDRFSAERTGGSVSTLTIQRTQQEDSAVYLCASSIQAATAYNEQFFGPGTRLTVL.

Only a few counts were recorded for this clone. A read error may account for a junction end that differs from germline. This chain's CDR3 is CASRPYRGSNEKLFF. DNA for the CDR3: TGTGCCAGCAGACCCTACAGGGGTTCTAACGAAAAACTGTTTTTT. The chain joins TRBV11-2 to TRBJ1-4, with 7 bases lining up with TRBD1. The germline gives CDR1 SGHAT, CDR2 FQNNGV. CDR3 size: 15 residues.

J is TRBJ1-6 and V is TRBV6-1, with a possible D match to TRBD1 (5 bases). Trimming removed 0 bases from V and 10 bases from J, with 13 bases in between. The CDR3 length is 15 residues. Germline lookup yields CDR1 MNHNS and CDR2 SASEGT. For the CDR3, the DNA is TGTGCCAGCAGTGAAGCCCGCGGGGGGAGATCACCCCTCCACTTT. This translates into CASSEARGGRSPLHF.

The chain has TRBV29-1 and TRBJ2-2, with a tentative D call TRBD1 (5 bases). Trimming removed 1 base from V and 1 base from J, with 10 bases in between. Germline V CDR1 and CDR2: SQVTM, ANQGSEA. There are 15 residues in the CDR3. This CDR3 reads CSVEGGDRNTGELFF. The CDR3 nucleotides are TGCAGCGTTGAAGGTGGAGACAGGAACACCGGGGAGCTGTTTTTT.

The CDR3 protein is CASSHRGAIIPHSYEQYF. CDR3 nucleotide sequence: TGTGCCAGCAGCCACCGGGGGGCGATCATCCCCCACTCCTACGAGCAGTACTTC. The rearrangement uses TRBV11-3 and TRBJ2-7; a possible D gene is TRBD2 (7 bases). From germline, CDR1 is SGHNT and CDR2 YENEEA. The V and J ends lost 5 bases and 0 bases respectively, with 23 bases between them. The CDR3 consists of 18 residues.

J is TRBJ2-7 and V is TRBV2, with D uncertain. The CDR3 runs 11 residues. Germline CDR1 is SNHLY and CDR2 is FYNNEI. V lost 7 bases, J lost 8 bases, and 12 bases lay in between. Written as DNA, the CDR3 is TGTGCCAGCAATGGCAGGATCCAGCAGTACTTC. Translation: CASNGRIQQYF. Combining the CDR3 with reference TRBV2 and TRBJ2-7 gives the whole variable domain EPEVTQTPSHQVTQMGQEVILRCVPISNHLYFYWYRQILGQKVEFLVSFYNNEISEKSEIFDDQFSVERPDGSNFTLKIRSTKLEDSAMYFCASNGRIQQYFGPGTRLTVT.